This record looks at one T cell receptor (beta chain) sequence and its context. Its antigen is not identified. This sample is part of a study of CD8 T cells in Susac syndrome. Study at large: Clinically active disease was present in 5 or 6 of the sequenced Susac syndrome patients. Roughly eight of these patients were in remission. Patients with Susac syndrome were therapy-naive, on corticosteroids, or on intravenous immunoglobulin alone at blood draw. Study-wide points: In Susac syndrome, CD8+ expansion was highest in TEMRA and active disease.

V lost 8 bases, J lost 2 bases, and 12 bases lay in between. Germline V gene sequence: CDR1 DFQATT, CDR2 SNEGSKA (reference sequence). This CDR3 is built from 12 residues. Random hexamers were used to reverse transcribe an amount of about 0.45 to 1 ug RNA. An immunoSEQ multiplex PCR generated amplified TCR beta CDR3 products spanning 54 Vbeta and 13 Jbeta. One entry per CDR3 protein, called by TCRdb with MiXCR from the immunoSEQ multiplex PCR reads. Here the sample spans 100,000 to 150,000 distinct CDR3 sequences, more than 90% being singletons. Sequencing was carried out using CD8+ T cells from PBMCs. The clonotype comes from a human donor with Susac syndrome. The chain links TRBV20-1 to TRBJ1-1; D gene ambiguous. CDR3 amino acids: CSSELGNTEAFF. CDR3 nucleotide sequence: TGCAGTTCCGAGCTGGGTAACACTGAAGCTTTCTTT.